A selection of T cell receptor beta chains follows, all from one sample in a study of a mutant IDH1 vaccine in newly diagnosed glioma. Method: immunoSEQ multiplex PCR; TCRdb's copy keeps in-frame clones and lacks some. This table holds about 40,000 clones, 91% found once. No cognate antigen is known for these TCRs. The material sequenced was PBMCs, taken from a glioma patient whose treatment included an IDH1 peptide vaccine. Every receptor here comes from a man aged 45-60 years with glioma. Each CDR3 is given with its conserved first and last residue. D genes are given only for firm matches. Some rows have no size entry. The others give once, few or many, or a class for an expanded clone.

clone_size	j_call	d_call	v_call	cdr3_aa	cdr3_nt
.	TRBJ2-1	.	TRBV6-1	CASSLLGNEQFF	TGTGCCAGCAGTCTTTTAGGGAATGAGCAGTTCTTC
once	TRBJ2-5	.	TRBV6-6	CASSYPGNQETQYF	TGTGCCAGCAGTTATCCAGGGAACCAAGAGACCCAGTACTTC
.	TRBJ1-1	TRBD1	TRBV19	CASSRWKGAIPEAFF	TGTGCCAGTAGTCGGTGGAAGGGGGCGATTCCTGAAGCTTTCTTT
few	TRBJ1-2	TRBD1	TRBV19	CASRAPDRVHGYTF	TGTGCCAGTAGAGCCCCGGACAGGGTGCATGGCTACACCTTC
.	TRBJ1-2	.	TRBV7-2	CASSSSPVETYSYTF	TGTGCCAGCAGTTCCAGCCCGGTAGAAACCTATAGCTACACCTTC
.	TRBJ2-1	.	TRBV13	CASSLMSNEQFF	TGTGCCAGCAGCTTAATGAGCAATGAGCAGTTCTTC
.	TRBJ1-5	TRBD1	TRBV10-3	CAISESWGQVGQPQHF	TGTGCCATCAGTGAGTCGTGGGGACAGGTTGGACAGCCCCAGCATTTT
.	TRBJ1-1	TRBD1	TRBV7-8	CASSLIQGAGTEAFF	TGTGCCAGCAGCTTAATCCAGGGGGCAGGCACTGAAGCTTTCTTT
.	TRBJ2-1	TRBD2	TRBV4-3	CASSQELTSVYNEQFF	TGCGCCAGCAGCCAAGAGTTGACTAGCGTCTACAATGAGCAGTTCTTC
once	TRBJ1-3	.	TRBV19	CATGSSHSGNTIYF	TGTGCCACGGGGTCCTCTCACTCTGGAAACACCATATATTTT
.	TRBJ2-7	.	TRBV10-3	CAITGDGLLYEQYF	TGTGCCATCACCGGAGATGGGCTCCTCTACGAGCAGTACTTC
few	TRBJ1-1	.	TRBV18	CASSLNRGRAFF	TGTGCCAGCTCCCTAAACCGGGGGAGGGCTTTCTTT
.	TRBJ1-3	.	TRBV27	CASSSVGGGNTIYF	TGTGCCAGCAGTTCGGTCGGGGGTGGAAACACCATATATTTT
.	TRBJ1-2	.	TRBV4-1	CASSQDTSYGYTF	TGCGCCAGCAGCCAAGATACCAGCTATGGCTACACCTTC
.	TRBJ1-1	TRBD1	TRBV29-1	CSVGQGEATEAFF	TGCAGCGTTGGACAGGGTGAGGCCACTGAAGCTTTCTTT
.	TRBJ2-3	.	TRBV5-1	CASSLSRRGGVDTQYF	TGCGCCAGCAGCTTGTCGAGGCGTGGGGGCGTAGATACGCAGTATTTT
.	TRBJ1-1	.	TRBV18	CASSPRDNTEAFF	TGTGCCAGCTCACCCAGGGATAACACTGAAGCTTTCTTT
.	TRBJ2-7	TRBD2	TRBV27	CASSSVLLAGDYEQYF	TGTGCCAGCAGTTCAGTTTTACTAGCGGGTGACTACGAGCAGTACTTC
.	TRBJ2-7	.	TRBV28	CASSPPGWQGYEQYF	TGTGCCAGCAGTCCGCCGGGGTGGCAGGGCTACGAGCAGTACTTC
.	TRBJ2-5	TRBD2	TRBV7-2	CASSHRGGNEETQYF	TGTGCCAGCAGCCATCGGGGGGGGAATGAGGAGACCCAGTACTTC
.	TRBJ2-1	TRBD2	TRBV5-1	CASSTGFRGSGYNEQFF	TGCGCCAGCAGCACGGGCTTTCGCGGGAGTGGTTACAATGAGCAGTTCTTC
.	TRBJ2-2	.	TRBV9	CASSVRSDTGELFF	TGTGCCAGCAGCGTAAGATCCGACACCGGGGAGCTGTTTTTT
.	TRBJ1-3	.	TRBV6-5	CATASGESSGNTIYF	TGTGCCACCGCGTCGGGAGAGAGCTCTGGAAACACCATATATTTT
.	TRBJ1-4	TRBD1	TRBV28	CASRVPGQGPWEKLFF	TGTGCCAGCAGAGTCCCGGGACAGGGGCCGTGGGAAAAACTGTTTTTT
.	TRBJ1-2	.	TRBV29-1	CSVAVTYYGYTF	TGCAGCGTTGCGGTCACTTACTATGGCTACACCTTC
.	TRBJ1-1	.	TRBV4-1	CASSPSEGWAEAFF	TGCGCCAGCAGCCCCTCGGAGGGCTGGGCTGAAGCTTTCTTT
once	TRBJ1-1	.	TRBV5-6	CASSLAFGSTEAFF	TGTGCCAGCAGCTTGGCCTTTGGGAGCACTGAAGCTTTCTTT
once	TRBJ2-5	.	TRBV11-2	CASSLNQRGSETQYF	TGTGCCAGCAGCTTAAACCAGAGAGGTTCAGAGACCCAGTACTTC
.	TRBJ1-6	.	TRBV4-3	CASSQGGHNSPLHF	TGCGCCAGCAGCCAAGGGGGGCATAATTCACCCCTCCACTTT
.	TRBJ2-7	TRBD2	TRBV7-6	CASSLQAGGAERPYEQYF	TGTGCCAGCAGCTTACAGGCGGGAGGAGCTGAGCGGCCCTACGAGCAGTACTTC